Following are 3 T cell receptor beta chains from one sample sequenced in a study of beta chain features in type 1 diabetes (dated by TCRdb to 2017 to 2018). The library was made by the immunoSEQ multiplex PCR assay. The entire isolated RNA was reverse transcribed using the High Capacity cDNA Reverse Transcription Kit, and thus expressed TCRB transcripts were sequenced. TCRdb took this table from immuneACCESS and kept in-frame rearrangements with V and J called. Such tables lack part of the clones; where checked against another copy, unresolved V genes explain under half of the gap, and the rest is unexplained. The sample records fewer than 900,000 clones, 15% to 20% of which are singletons. The top ten clonotypes cover around 0.02% of the sample. Source material: naive CD4+ T cells from blood. Per the publication, the cell subset or site label means: true naive CD4+ T cells. These TCRs come from a young woman in good health.

This chain links TRBV21-1 with TRBJ2-7. TRBV21-1 is a pseudogene. The length of the CDR3 is 15 residues. The CDR3 region is CASSNARDLSYEQYF. DNA of the CDR3: TGTGCCAGCAGCAACGCCCGGGACCTTAGTTACGAGCAGTACTTC.

This chain links TRBV21-1 with TRBJ1-1. TRBV21-1 is designated a pseudogene. This CDR3 is 14 amino acids long. The CDR3 is CASSKEGINTEAFF. In nucleotides, the CDR3 is TGTGCCAGCAGCAAAGAAGGGATTAACACTGAAGCTTTCTTT.

This clone occurred a few times. The CDR3 DNA follows: TGTGCCAGTAGTATTTTGCGGGGCAACTACAATGAGCAGTTCTTC. Translated, it gives CASSILRGNYNEQFF. The V call is TRBV19, the J call TRBJ2-1; maybe TRBD2 (6 bases). Trimming removed 3 bases at V and 3 bases at J, with 12 bases between. Germline V gives CDR1 LNHDA, CDR2 SQIVND (reference sequence). CDR3 size: 15 residues.